The clone carrying this T cell receptor beta chain occurred a few times. The data originate from a study of blood T cell repertoires in COVID-19. The repertoire was sequenced with immunoSEQ multiplex PCR; TCRdb's copy has only in-frame clones and lacks some. The repertoire holds about 350,000 clones, with over 70% as singletons. The V end was cut by 6 bases, the J end by 6 bases, with 15 bases between. In germline, CDR1 is WNHNN, CDR2 SYGVQD (reference sequence). This CDR3 region has 14 residues. The chain links TRBV10-1 to TRBJ2-1; D might be TRBD2 (5 bases). This receptor was obtained from a woman in her fifties or sixties with COVID-19, enrolled during active disease. The sequenced sample was peripheral blood. CDR3 nucleotides: TGCGCCAGCAGCGGCCGTCTAGCTTCCAATGAGCAGTTCTTC. Amino acid sequence: CASSGRLASNEQFF.